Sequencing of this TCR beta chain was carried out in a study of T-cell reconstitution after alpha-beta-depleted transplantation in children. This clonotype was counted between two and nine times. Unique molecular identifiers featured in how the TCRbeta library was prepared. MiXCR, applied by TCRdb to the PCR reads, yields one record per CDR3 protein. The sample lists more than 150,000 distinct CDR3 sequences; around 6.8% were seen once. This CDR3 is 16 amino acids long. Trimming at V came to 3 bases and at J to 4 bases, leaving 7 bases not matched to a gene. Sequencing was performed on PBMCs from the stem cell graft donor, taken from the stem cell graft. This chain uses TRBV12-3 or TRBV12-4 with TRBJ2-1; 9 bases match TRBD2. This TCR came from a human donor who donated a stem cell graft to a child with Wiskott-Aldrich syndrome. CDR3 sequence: CASSFIAGGMYNEQFF. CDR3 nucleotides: TGTGCCAGCAGTTTTATCGCGGGAGGGATGTACAATGAGCAGTTCTTC.